These 2 T cell receptor beta chains were sequenced from one sample in a study of CD8 T cells in ankylosing spondylitis. TCRdb re-called the 5' RACE reads with MiXCR, one entry per CDR3 protein. The sample comprises about 240,000 distinct CDR3 sequences, 8% to 9.5% of which are singletons, and approximately 6.2% rests with the top ten. The source material was blood, either unsorted or a sorted T cell fraction (not recorded which). These receptors all come from a male donor with ankylosing spondylitis or in good health (not recorded which).

This clonotype was seen repeatedly, ten times or more. J is TRBJ2-7 and V is TRBV20-1; D possibly uses TRBD1 or TRBD2 (5 bases each). V lost 0 bases and J lost 2, with 11 bases in between. Looked up from germline, CDR1 is DFQATT and CDR2 is SNEGSKA (reference sequence). The CDR3 covers 14 residues. In nucleotides, the CDR3 is TGCAGTGCTAGAGATTCCGGGACCCCCTACGAGCAGTACTTC. As protein: CSARDSGTPYEQYF.

This clonotype was counted between two and nine times. The chain links TRBV7-2 to TRBJ1-1; D is perhaps TRBD1 (5 bases). The V and J ends lost 5 bases and 1 base respectively, with 20 bases between them. This CDR3 is 17 amino acids long. CDR1 and CDR2 from the germline V gene are SGHTA and FQGNSA. The CDR3 here is CASSQGDRGRWNTEAFF. CDR3 coding DNA: TGTGCCAGCAGCCAGGGAGACAGAGGGCGATGGAACACTGAAGCTTTCTTT.